The text below deals with one TCR beta chain. Germline assignment: CDR1 MNHEY and CDR2 SMNVEV (reference sequence). This CDR3 has 14 amino acids. V shed 5 bases and J 2 bases; nucleotides not matched to a gene: 5. The data were taken from a study of control samples from healthy donors and cancer patients. The repertoire was sequenced with immunoSEQ multiplex PCR; TCRdb's copy has only in-frame clones and lacks some. The sample has roughly 130,000 clones; approximately 92% are singletons. The source of this sequence is a man aged 18-30 years in good health. The chain links TRBV27 to TRBJ1-1; TRBD1 matches 7 bases. The sample was blood. The CDR3 DNA is TGTGCCAGCAGTAAAACAGGGGTTAACACTGAAGCTTTCTTT. Translated: CASSKTGVNTEAFF.